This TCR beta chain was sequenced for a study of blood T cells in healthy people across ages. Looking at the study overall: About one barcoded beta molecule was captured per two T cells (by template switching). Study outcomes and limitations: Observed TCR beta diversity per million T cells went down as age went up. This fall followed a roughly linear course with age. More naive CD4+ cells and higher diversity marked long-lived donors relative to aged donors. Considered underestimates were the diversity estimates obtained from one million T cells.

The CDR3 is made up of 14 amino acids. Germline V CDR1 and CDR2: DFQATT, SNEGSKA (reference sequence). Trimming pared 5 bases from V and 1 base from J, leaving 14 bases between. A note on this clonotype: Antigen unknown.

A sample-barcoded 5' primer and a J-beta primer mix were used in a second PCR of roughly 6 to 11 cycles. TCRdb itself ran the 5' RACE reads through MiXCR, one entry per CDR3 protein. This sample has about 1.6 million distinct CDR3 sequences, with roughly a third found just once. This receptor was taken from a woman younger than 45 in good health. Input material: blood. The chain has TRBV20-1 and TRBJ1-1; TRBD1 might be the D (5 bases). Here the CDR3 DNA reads TGCAGTGCTCCGCGGGGGTCTACGAACACTGAAGCTTTCTTT. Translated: CSAPRGSTNTEAFF.